The 28 T cell receptor beta chains listed next were all sequenced from one sample in a study of response to subunit inactivated influenza vaccine. One entry per CDR3 protein results from TCRdb running MiXCR on the RT-PCR reads. In the table there are about 580,000 distinct CDR3 sequences, around 15% of which are singletons. The sample was PBMCs from blood, taken about 13 days after vaccination. These receptors were taken from a man aged 45-60 years who received an inactivated influenza vaccine.

The chain uses TRBV29-1 and TRBJ2-2; D unresolved. The CDR3 runs to 13 residues. Per germline, CDR1 SQVTM and CDR2 ANQGSEA. V was clipped by 4 bases and J by 5 bases, with 11 bases between them. CDR3 amino acids: CSVVGSGTGELFF. CDR3 in DNA: TGCAGCGTTGTGGGGTCTGGAACCGGGGAGCTGTTTTTT.

The rearrangement uses TRBV6-1 and TRBJ2-3; TRBD1 matches at 12 bases. Looked up from germline, CDR1 is MNHNS and CDR2 is SASEGT. V was pared by 6 bases and J by 6 bases, with 10 bases of the junction left unmatched. CDR3 length: 16 residues. The chain's CDR3 is CASSRPGQGASDTQYF. Written as DNA, the CDR3 is TGTGCCAGCAGCCGTCCGGGACAGGGGGCATCGGATACGCAGTATTTT.

This clonotype appeared a few times. This sequence joins TRBV6-1 and TRBJ2-3, with D perhaps TRBD1 (5 bases). CDR1 and CDR2 (germline): MNHNS, SASEGT. V was cut by 6 bases and J by 1 base, with 17 bases left in between. This CDR3 is 16 amino acids long. For the CDR3, the DNA is TGTGCCAGCAGGCGACGGCAGGGAAGAGGCACAGATACGCAGTATTTT. Translation: CASRRRQGRGTDTQYF.

The genes are TRBV10-3 and TRBJ2-3; D is unclear. V lost 3 bases and J 3 bases, leaving 19 bases between the germline ends. Germline-derived CDR1 and CDR2 are ENHRY and SYGVKD. The CDR3 spans 17 residues. CDR3 in DNA: TGTGCCATCAGTGACCCCCAGGCCGGGTTGGGGACAGATACGCAGTATTTT. Protein: CAISDPQAGLGTDTQYF.

The genes are TRBV20-1 and TRBJ2-3; 10 nucleotides align to TRBD2. The CDR3 runs 15 residues. Germline values: CDR1 DFQATT, CDR2 SNEGSKA (reference sequence). The V gene end was trimmed by 5 bases and the J gene end by 4 bases; junction bases not matched to a gene: 9. In DNA form, the CDR3 reads TGCAGTGCTGTCCCGGGACTAGCGATGGCAGATACGCAGTATTTT. Translation: CSAVPGLAMADTQYF.

This clonotype was picked up many times. The J gene is TRBJ2-1, the V gene TRBV5-1; TRBD2 matches 8 bases. V lost 0 bases to trimming and J lost 3 bases; unmatched junction nucleotides: 2. CDR1 is SGHRS and CDR2 is YFSETQ in the germline V gene. The CDR3 totals 15 residues. CDR3 region: CASSLDGTSYNEQFF. The CDR3 nucleotides are TGCGCCAGCAGCTTGGACGGGACTAGCTACAATGAGCAGTTCTTC.

The J gene is TRBJ1-4, the V gene TRBV4-3; TRBD1 matches 11 bases. V lost 2 bases and J lost 7; bases outside the gene matches: 6. This CDR3 region has 16 residues. The germline gives CDR1 LGHNA, CDR2 YSLEER. The CDR3: CASSQFRTGGGEKLFF. The CDR3 nucleotides read TGCGCCAGCAGCCAATTCCGGACAGGGGGCGGTGAAAAACTGTTTTTT.

The J gene is TRBJ1-2, the V gene TRBV28; no firm D call. Per the germline V gene, CDR1 is MDHEN and CDR2 is SYDVKM. This CDR3 has 13 amino acids. V was pared by 3 bases and J by 8 bases, with 13 bases between. CDR3 nucleotides: TGTGCCAGCAGTTTCGCGGGTTTGGAGGGCTACACCTTC. Translation gives CASSFAGLEGYTF.

Turning to this clonotype: Relative to the germline gene, one junction end is altered; a read error may explain this. V usage is TRBV20-1 and J usage is TRBJ2-7; 13 bases align to TRBD2. Germline values: CDR1 DFQATT, CDR2 SNEGSKA (reference sequence). This CDR3 is 15 amino acids long. The CDR3 sequence is CTATRLAGGSYEQYF. The CDR3 DNA reads TGCACTGCTACCCGACTAGCGGGGGGATCCTACGAGCAGTACTTC.

The chain has TRBV2 and TRBJ2-5, with 9 bases matching TRBD1. Germline V lookup: CDR1 SNHLY, CDR2 FYNNEI. The junction had 2 bases not matched to a gene; V was cut back by 6 bases and J by 3 bases. The CDR3 extends over 13 amino acids. The DNA of the CDR3 is TGTGCCAGCAGGAGGGACAGGGAAGAGACCCAGTACTTC. It is translated as CASRRDREETQYF.

As concerns this clonotype: This clone may be a read error of a much larger clone one base away. This sequence joins TRBV10-3 and TRBJ2-1; D not resolved. The CDR3 length is 13 residues. The germline V and J ends were trimmed by 2 bases and 3 bases, with 5 bases remaining between them. Germline V gives CDR1 ENHRY, CDR2 SYGVKD. In DNA form, the CDR3 reads TGTGCCATCAGTGAGGACCTCTACAATGAGCAGTTCTTC. Translation gives CAISEDLYNEQFF.

The chain couples TRBV3-1 to TRBJ1-1; D unresolved. Germline V gene sequence: CDR1 LGHDT, CDR2 YNNKEL (reference sequence). The CDR3 contains 13 residues. The ends were cut back, 4 bases at V and 1 base at J, with 7 bases in the middle. Here the CDR3 reads CASSPLSNTEAFF. The CDR3 bases are TGTGCCAGCAGCCCCCTATCGAACACTGAAGCTTTCTTT.

This clonotype appeared once. V is TRBV5-1 and J is TRBJ2-7; TRBD1 matches 10 bases. The CDR3 loop spans 14 amino acids. Germline trimming cut 6 bases from V and 5 bases from J; bases unmatched to any gene: 8. The germline V gene has CDR1 SGHRS and CDR2 YFSETQ. The CDR3 loop is CASNPGQGFHEQYF. DNA of the CDR3: TGCGCCAGCAATCCGGGACAGGGGTTCCACGAGCAGTACTTC.

This clonotype has only a few counts. The chain links TRBV20-1 to TRBJ2-7, with D perhaps TRBD1 or TRBD2 (5 bases each). This CDR3 is built from 14 residues. Trimming left V 3 bases short and J 7 bases short, with 19 bases between. CDR1 and CDR2 from the germline V gene are DFQATT and SNEGSKA (reference sequence). The CDR3 sequence: CSASIPGRHGEQYF. Written as DNA, the CDR3 is TGCAGTGCTAGTATTCCGGGACGGCACGGGGAGCAGTACTTC.

This clonotype was observed a handful of times. The J gene is TRBJ2-1, the V gene TRBV28; 9 positions agree with TRBD2. The V gene's germline CDR1 is MDHEN and CDR2 SYDVKM. V lost 3 bases and J lost 5; bases outside the gene matches: 17. This CDR3 has 19 residues. Here the CDR3 reads CASSLPPSSGVYRDNEQFF. The CDR3 DNA follows: TGTGCCAGCAGTTTGCCCCCCTCTAGCGGGGTCTATCGCGACAATGAGCAGTTCTTC.

The CDR3: CATSVGGGRNTGELFF. In nucleotides, the CDR3 is TGTGCCACCAGTGTCGGAGGGGGGAGGAACACCGGGGAGCTGTTTTTT. This chain uses TRBV24-1 with TRBJ2-2, with D perhaps assigned TRBD1 or TRBD2 (6 bases each). The CDR3 runs 16 residues. The germline V and J ends were trimmed by 5 bases and 1 base, with 13 bases remaining between them. Germline V gene sequence: CDR1 KGHDR, CDR2 SFDVKD.

This sequence joins TRBV7-2 and TRBJ1-2; TRBD1 might be the D (5 bases). Germline assignment: CDR1 SGHTA and CDR2 FQGNSA. V gave up 8 bases and J gave up 2 bases, with 12 bases separating them. The CDR3 loop spans 13 amino acids. As DNA, the CDR3 is TGTGCCAGCCCTGGGGGACCCAACTATGGCTACACCTTC. Translation: CASPGGPNYGYTF.

As to this clonotype: A read error may account for a junction end that differs from germline. The gene calls are TRBV3-1 and TRBJ2-7; either TRBD1 or TRBD2 may fit D (5 bases each). This CDR3 has 16 amino acids. The germline CDR1 and CDR2 sequences are LGHDT and YNNKEL (reference sequence). The CDR3 protein is CACSQEATGPSYEQYF. The CDR3 DNA is TGTGCCTGCAGCCAAGAGGCGACGGGACCCTCCTACGAGCAGTACTTC.

This chain uses TRBV6-1 with TRBJ2-2, with a weak D call TRBD1 (6 bases). This CDR3 is built from 15 residues. The germline CDR1 and CDR2 sequences are MNHNS and SASEGT. V was clipped by 6 bases and J by 0 bases, with 11 bases between them. CDR3 sequence: CASRPGHTNTGELFF. The CDR3, as DNA: TGTGCCAGCAGGCCGGGACACACGAACACCGGGGAGCTGTTTTTT.

The chain couples TRBV6-2 or TRBV6-3 to TRBJ2-5; D is uncertain. This CDR3 is 15 amino acids long. The germline V gene has CDR1 MNHEY and CDR2 SVGEGT. Trimming shortened V by 2 bases and J by 2 bases, and 12 bases separated the two germline ends. CDR3 nucleotide sequence: TGTGCCAGCAGTTACAGACGGCAGCTACAAGAGACCCAGTACTTC. Translated: CASSYRRQLQETQYF.

This chain uses TRBV12-5 with TRBJ2-7, with unresolved D. Germline lookup yields CDR1 LGHNT and CDR2 FRNRAP. The CDR3 extends over 9 amino acids. Between the trimmed V and J ends, which lost 8 bases and 6 bases, there was a span of 5 bases. CDR3 DNA: TGTGCTAGTAAGGCCGAGCAGTACTTC. It yields the protein CASKAEQYF.

This clonotype was picked up a small number of times. The chain employs TRBV20-1 and TRBJ1-5, with 7 bases matching TRBD1. CDR1 DFQATT and CDR2 SNEGSKA come from the germline V gene (reference sequence). V dropped 4 bases and J dropped 6; count of bases not matched to a gene: 3. There are 12 residues in the CDR3. Here the CDR3 DNA reads TGCAGTGCTAACAGGGGCACTCAGCCCCAGCATTTT. It codes for CSANRGTQPQHF.

This clonotype showed up many times. The chain has TRBV11-2 and TRBJ2-3, with 13 bases aligning to TRBD2. CDR1 and CDR2 from the germline V gene are SGHAT and FQNNGV. V gave up 1 base and J gave up 4 bases; unmatched junction bases: 17. This CDR3 is built from 21 residues. As DNA, the CDR3 is TGTGCCAGCAGCTTAGGGGATTATTTAGTGGGACTAGCGGGGTTCCCAGATACGCAGTATTTT. It translates to CASSLGDYLVGLAGFPDTQYF.

The chain links TRBV27 to TRBJ2-7; no definite D call. Trimming cost V 8 bases and J 7 bases, with 3 bases left between them. The CDR3 contains 8 residues. Germline-derived CDR1 and CDR2 are MNHEY and SMNVEV (reference sequence). DNA for the CDR3: TGTGCCAGCGGTGAGCAGTACTTC. Translating gives CASGEQYF.

The sample holds a few counts of this clonotype. This chain uses TRBV28 with TRBJ2-1; the D gene is possibly TRBD2 (5 bases). Trimming took 3 bases from V and 8 from J, leaving 23 bases between them. The germline V gene encodes CDR1 MDHEN and CDR2 SYDVKM. CDR3 size: 17 residues. The CDR3 sequence: CASSFSISGLRMDEQFF. The CDR3 nucleotides read TGTGCCAGCAGTTTTTCAATTTCGGGGTTGAGGATGGATGAGCAGTTCTTC.

This clonotype was observed a few times. This rearrangement joins TRBV28 to TRBJ2-2; TRBD2 matches 8 bases. V trimming: 7 bases; J trimming: 2 bases; junction bases outside the gene matches: 3. CDR1 is MDHEN and CDR2 is SYDVKM in the germline V gene. The CDR3 loop spans 14 amino acids. In DNA, the CDR3 is TGTGCCAGCACCGGGGGGGGCAACACCGGGGAGCTGTTTTTT. Protein sequence: CASTGGGNTGELFF. Together with reference TRBV28 and TRBJ2-2, the CDR3 gives the full variable domain: DVKVTQSSRYLVKRTGEKVFLECVQDMDHENMFWYRQDPGLGLRLIYFSYDVKMKEKGDIPEGYSVSREKKERFSLILESASTNQTSMYLCASTGGGNTGELFFGEGSRLTVL.

This clonotype has a count of ten or more. The chain has TRBV12-3 or TRBV12-4 and TRBJ2-1; D perhaps matches TRBD2 (7 bases). Trimming left V 2 bases short and J 5 bases short, with 10 bases between. The CDR3 spans 14 residues. CDR3 sequence (DNA): TGTGCCAGCAGTTTACAGGGGAGGGACAATGAGCAGTTCTTC. Translated, it gives CASSLQGRDNEQFF.

The chain uses TRBV30 and TRBJ2-7, with D unresolved. In germline, CDR1 is GTSNPN, CDR2 SVGIG (reference sequence). The CDR3 runs to 13 residues. With 3 bases removed from V and 3 bases from J, the gap between germline ends came to 12 bases. The CDR3 sequence is CAWSPDGYYEQYF. CDR3 coding DNA: TGTGCCTGGAGCCCGGACGGGTACTACGAGCAGTACTTC.